These 27 T cell receptor beta chains originate from one sample sequenced in a study of cytomegalovirus exposure and HLA in healthy donors. 13 Jbeta primers and 60 Vbeta primers were used for the PCR. TCRdb keeps only in-frame clones here, not all; method: immunoSEQ multiplex PCR. The repertoire includes around 80,000 clones, about 78% of them detected once, and 5.5% to 7% sits in the top ten. Sequenced input: PBMCs. The receptors shown here come from a young man in good health and CMV-seropositive.

The chain carries TRBV9 and TRBJ1-2, with D hard to call. There are 14 residues in the CDR3. With 0 bases removed from V and 8 bases from J, the gap between germline ends came to 14 bases. CDR1 SGDLS and CDR2 YYNGEE come from the germline V gene. In DNA form, the CDR3 reads TGTGCCAGCAGCGTAGCCCTCTGGGCAGGCGGCTACACCTTC. As protein: CASSVALWAGGYTF. Filled out from reference TRBV9 and TRBJ1-2, the complete variable domain reads DSGVTQTPKHLITATGQRVTLRCSPRSGDLSVYWYQQSLDQGLQFLIQYYNGEERAKGNILERFSAQQFPDLHSELNLSSLELGDSALYFCASSVALWAGGYTFGSGTRLTVV.

This clone appeared once. The same CDR3 can be traced to other DNA sequences in this sample. V and J are TRBV28 and TRBJ1-1; D is perhaps TRBD1 (5 bases). V was shortened by 6 bases and J by 1 base, with 9 bases between the two germline ends. CDR1 and CDR2 from the germline V gene are MDHEN and SYDVKM. The CDR3 contains 13 residues. The CDR3 bases are TGTGCCAGCAGCAAAACAGGGAACACTGAAGCTTTCTTT. It encodes CASSKTGNTEAFF.

The sample holds a few counts of this clone. The chain links TRBV4-1 to TRBJ2-7, with 9 bases matching TRBD2. Trimming took 2 bases from V and 0 from J; bases not matched to a gene: 8. CDR3 size: 17 residues. Germline V gene sequence: CDR1 MGHRA, CDR2 YSYEKL. The CDR3 nucleotides read TGCGCCAGCAGCCAACCCCTTCTAGCGGGAAGCTCCTACGAGCAGTACTTC. Translated, it gives CASSQPLLAGSSYEQYF.

The chain joins TRBV29-1 to TRBJ2-5; D remains ambiguous. The CDR3 extends over 13 amino acids. V lost 6 bases and J lost 8, with 19 bases in between. Germline V gene lookup returns CDR1 SQVTM and CDR2 ANQGSEA. Here the CDR3 reads CSVMFEANKTQYF. The CDR3 DNA sequence: TGCAGCGTAATGTTCGAGGCGAATAAAACCCAGTACTTC.

This clone was detected only a few times. The chain couples TRBV20-1 to TRBJ2-7; weak D call: TRBD2 (5 bases). The CDR3 loop spans 11 amino acids. The germline V gene encodes CDR1 DFQATT and CDR2 SNEGSKA (reference sequence). The ends were cut back, 7 bases at V and 4 bases at J, with 11 bases in the middle. In DNA form, the CDR3 reads TGCAGTGTGGACCGCGGGTACGAGCAGTACTTC. The encoded protein is CSVDRGYEQYF.

The V gene is TRBV7-9, the J gene TRBJ2-1, with TRBD1 matching over 9 bases. The germline V gene encodes CDR1 SEHNR and CDR2 FQNEAQ (reference sequence). Germline trimming cut 6 bases from V and 6 bases from J; bases unmatched to any gene: 9. The CDR3 length is 15 residues. The chain's CDR3 is CASSSMTGGFNEQFF. For the CDR3, the DNA is TGTGCCAGCAGTTCCATGACAGGGGGTTTCAATGAGCAGTTCTTC.

J is TRBJ2-1 and V is TRBV5-1, with 7 bases aligning to TRBD2. Germline V gene lookup returns CDR1 SGHRS and CDR2 YFSETQ. Germline trimming cut 0 bases from V and 6 bases from J; bases unmatched to any gene: 6. This CDR3 has 15 amino acids. The CDR3 region is CASSLDGGWGNEQFF. Here the CDR3 DNA reads TGCGCCAGCAGCTTGGACGGGGGGTGGGGCAATGAGCAGTTCTTC. Filled out from reference TRBV5-1 and TRBJ2-1, the complete variable domain reads KAGVTQTPRYLIKTRGQQVTLSCSPISGHRSVSWYQQTPGQGLQFLFEYFSETQRNKGNFPGRFSGRQFSNSRSEMNVSTLELGDSALYLCASSLDGGWGNEQFFGPGTRLTVL.

The chain couples TRBV6-5 to TRBJ2-7; D possibly corresponds to TRBD2 (6 bases). Germline CDR1 and CDR2: MNHEY and SVGAGI. V was trimmed by 11 bases and J by 3 bases, leaving 14 bases between them. The CDR3 loop spans 12 amino acids. The CDR3 loop reads CAARDSVYEQYF. The CDR3 bases are TGTGCCGCACGGGACTCAGTCTACGAGCAGTACTTC.

V and J are TRBV10-3 and TRBJ2-1, with TRBD2 identical over 14 bases. CDR3 length: 14 residues. CDR1 ENHRY and CDR2 SYGVKD come from the germline V gene. V shed 6 bases and J 5 bases; nucleotides not matched to a gene: 0. The CDR3 is CAIRGLAGDNEQFF. The CDR3 DNA is TGTGCCATCAGGGGACTAGCGGGGGACAATGAGCAGTTCTTC.

This clone was found once. This chain links TRBV19 with TRBJ1-5, with 7 bases identical to TRBD1. Germline CDR1 is LNHDA and CDR2 is SQIVND (reference sequence). V lost 3 bases and J lost 9; bases outside the gene matches: 2. There are 12 residues in the CDR3. CDR3 residues: CASSIRQGPQHF. CDR3 DNA sequence: TGTGCCAGTAGTATTCGACAGGGGCCCCAGCATTTT.

The rearrangement links TRBV10-2 to TRBJ1-2; D is undetermined. The germline V gene encodes CDR1 WSHSY and CDR2 SAAADI. Trimming took off 7 bases at V and 8 bases at J, with 20 bases between the two ends. The CDR3 spans 14 residues. CDR3 in DNA: TGCGCCAGCACTGGGGAGGGTACCTATATAGGCTACACCTTC. Protein: CASTGEGTYIGYTF.

This clone was seen only a few times. The chain has TRBV19 and TRBJ1-4; the D is unclear. The CDR3 is 14 amino acids. Germline V gives CDR1 LNHDA, CDR2 SQIVND (reference sequence). Trimming shortened V by 3 bases and J by 6 bases, and 11 bases separated the two germline ends. CDR3: CASSMPGEDEKLFF. DNA of the CDR3: TGTGCCAGTAGTATGCCCGGGGAAGATGAAAAACTGTTTTTT.

The chain employs TRBV10-3 and TRBJ2-1; perhaps TRBD1 as D (6 bases). From germline, CDR1 is ENHRY and CDR2 SYGVKD. The CDR3 spans 14 residues. The germline V and J ends were trimmed by 6 bases and 3 bases, with 12 bases remaining between them. The CDR3 sequence is CAIRTGTSYNEQFF. DNA of the CDR3: TGTGCCATCAGAACCGGGACAAGCTACAATGAGCAGTTCTTC.

This chain links TRBV9 with TRBJ2-5, with 8 bases that match TRBD2. This CDR3 has 15 amino acids. Trimming at V came to 1 base and at J to 1 base, leaving 3 bases not matched to a gene. CDR1 is SGDLS, CDR2 YYNGEE, per germline. The CDR3 here is CASSVMLAGQETQYF. CDR3 sequence (DNA): TGTGCCAGCAGCGTAATGCTAGCGGGCCAAGAGACCCAGTACTTC.

The chain's CDR3 is CASSGDYTEAFF. For the CDR3, the DNA is TGTGCCAGTTCCGGAGATTACACTGAAGCTTTCTTT. The rearrangement uses TRBV19 and TRBJ1-1; D gene ambiguous. The V gene's germline CDR1 is LNHDA and CDR2 SQIVND (reference sequence). V shed 8 bases and J shed 3 bases, with 10 bases lying between them. The CDR3 totals 12 residues. The entire variable domain, with the rest obtained from reference TRBV19 and TRBJ1-1, is as follows: DGGITQSPKYLFRKEGQNVTLSCEQNLNHDAMYWYRQDPGQGLRLIYYSQIVNDFQKGDIAEGYSVSREKKESFPLTVTSAQKNPTAFYLCASSGDYTEAFFGQGTRLTVV.

The chain uses TRBV6-5 and TRBJ1-1; D is ambiguous. Germline CDR1 is MNHEY and CDR2 is SVGAGI. CDR3 size: 13 residues. Between the trimmed V and J ends, which lost 4 bases and 1 base, there was a span of 7 bases. The CDR3 DNA follows: TGTGCCAGCAGTTTTGGCAGGAACACTGAAGCTTTCTTT. It encodes CASSFGRNTEAFF.

CDR3 sequence (DNA): TGTGCCAGCCCCGGGACAGGGGGAAGATATGGCTACACCTTC. Translated, it gives CASPGTGGRYGYTF. The chain is built from TRBV2 and TRBJ1-2; 11 bases map to TRBD1. This CDR3 has 14 residues. With V trimmed by 8 bases and J by 5 bases, 7 bases remained unmatched. In germline, CDR1 is SNHLY, CDR2 FYNNEI.

This sequence joins TRBV7-6 and TRBJ1-5; TRBD1 aligns across 10 bases. CDR1 is SGHVS and CDR2 is FNYEAQ in the germline V gene. J lost 6 bases, V lost 5 bases, and 4 bases had no gene match. The CDR3 has 14 amino acids. The CDR3 bases are TGTGCCAGCAGCCCCGGGACAGGGGTTCAGCCCCAGCATTTT. Its translation: CASSPGTGVQPQHF.

The rearrangement uses TRBV4-1 and TRBJ2-1, with TRBD2 identical over 12 bases. V lost 1 base and J lost 0; bases outside the gene matches: 7. Germline CDR1 and CDR2: MGHRA and YSYEKL. CDR3 length: 19 amino acids. The DNA of the CDR3 is TGCGCCAGCAGCCAAGTGCGGCTAGCGGGAGGGCACTCCTACAATGAGCAGTTCTTC. As protein: CASSQVRLAGGHSYNEQFF.

The gene calls are TRBV2 and TRBJ1-2; 7 nucleotides line up with TRBD1. V lost 8 bases and J lost 8; bases outside the gene matches: 11. Germline CDR1 and CDR2: SNHLY and FYNNEI. This CDR3 spans 13 amino acids. The CDR3: CASGSDRDRGYTF. CDR3 DNA sequence: TGTGCCAGCGGGAGCGACAGGGATCGAGGCTACACCTTC.

Only one count was recorded for this clone. Compared with germline, one end of the junction differs, possibly owing to a read error. This chain links TRBV6-5 with TRBJ1-5; D is possibly TRBD1 (5 bases). CDR3 length: 13 residues. In germline, CDR1 is MNHEY, CDR2 SVGAGI. DNA of the CDR3: TGTGCCATCAGTACAGGCGAAGGGCAGCCCCAGCATTTT. It translates to CAISTGEGQPQHF.

The count of this clone is one. The genes are TRBV10-3 and TRBJ2-2, with D maybe TRBD1 (5 bases). V was pared by 6 bases and J by 3 bases, with 17 bases between. Germline V lookup: CDR1 ENHRY, CDR2 SYGVKD. This CDR3 is built from 16 residues. CDR3 region: CAIRIDRPTYTGELFF. In DNA form, the CDR3 reads TGTGCCATCAGGATTGACAGACCTACTTACACCGGGGAGCTGTTTTTT.

The chain is built from TRBV7-9 and TRBJ2-3; 8 bases map to TRBD1. J lost 2 bases, V lost 4 bases, and 5 bases had no gene match. This CDR3 contains 15 residues. CDR1 is SEHNR, CDR2 FQNEAQ, per germline (reference sequence). The CDR3 nucleotides read TGTGCCAGCAGCTCCGGACAGGGATCCACAGATACGCAGTATTTT. As protein: CASSSGQGSTDTQYF.

The rearrangement uses TRBV2 and TRBJ2-1, with 10 bases aligning to TRBD2. Germline-derived CDR1 and CDR2 are SNHLY and FYNNEI. The trim removed 6 bases at V and 9 bases at J, leaving 17 bases unmatched. This CDR3 has 17 residues. In DNA, the CDR3 is TGTGCCAGCAGCCTAAACTGGGGTAGCGGGAGGATTGGTGAGCAGTTCTTC. Residues: CASSLNWGSGRIGEQFF. Full variable domain (rest looked up from reference TRBV2 and TRBJ2-1): EPEVTQTPSHQVTQMGQEVILRCVPISNHLYFYWYRQILGQKVEFLVSFYNNEISEKSEIFDDQFSVERPDGSNFTLKIRSTKLEDSAMYFCASSLNWGSGRIGEQFFGPGTRLTVL.

The chain employs TRBV10-3 and TRBJ1-4; D not certain. Germline CDR1 reads ENHRY; CDR2 reads SYGVKD. The CDR3 totals 14 residues. Trimming cost V 0 bases and J 5 bases, with 7 bases left between them. The CDR3 DNA sequence: TGTGCCATCAGTGAGTCGGGCCTCAATGAAAAACTGTTTTTT. Amino acid sequence: CAISESGLNEKLFF.

This chain uses TRBV19 with TRBJ2-7, with TRBD2 identical over 7 bases. Trimming took 2 bases from V and 3 from J; bases not matched to a gene: 10. The CDR3 runs 16 residues. Germline loops: CDR1 LNHDA, CDR2 SQIVND (reference sequence). CDR3: CASSIFGVAGFYEQYF. The CDR3 nucleotides read TGTGCCAGTAGTATATTCGGGGTAGCGGGCTTCTACGAGCAGTACTTC.

This clone was counted only a few times. This chain links TRBV10-3 with TRBJ2-7; no definite D call. V dropped 3 bases and J dropped 4 bases, with 4 bases sitting between them. Germline-derived CDR1 and CDR2 are ENHRY and SYGVKD. CDR3 length: 11 residues. CDR3 in DNA: TGTGCCATCAGTGATACATACGAGCAGTACTTC. This translates into CAISDTYEQYF.